This is a list of T cell receptor beta chains from one sample in a study of OX40 agonist ivuxolimab in advanced cancers. Data came from immunoSEQ multiplex PCR; TCRdb stores just in-frame clones and leaves some out. Here the sample spans about 61,000 clones, 70% to 90% being singletons. Sequencing was performed on CD4+ or CD8+ T cells sorted from blood, taken in a trial of the OX40 agonist ivuxolimab. These receptors originate from an adult with an advanced solid tumor such as melanoma, head and neck, liver or kidney cancer. Both conserved end residues are part of each CDR3. The D gene is left open where the match is weak. Clone size is stated in some rows and not others, as once, few, many or a class when expanded.

D: TRBD2; size: .; V: TRBV7-2; J: TRBJ2-1; CDR3: CASSRGLARGSEQFF; DNA: TGTGCCAGCAGCCGCGGACTAGCCCGGGGGAGTGAGCAGTTCTTC
D: TRBD1; size: .; V: TRBV5-1; J: TRBJ1-4; CDR3: CASSWTGGGEEKLFF; DNA: TGCGCCAGCAGCTGGACAGGGGGAGGAGAAGAAAAACTGTTTTTT
D: .; size: .; V: TRBV2; J: TRBJ1-2; CDR3: CASSELGPYGYTF; DNA: TGTGCCAGCAGTGAATTAGGGCCTTATGGCTACACCTTC
D: .; size: few; V: TRBV7-9; J: TRBJ2-2; CDR3: CASSLLGWELFF; DNA: TGTGCCAGCAGCTTATTAGGCTGGGAGCTGTTTTTT
D: TRBD2; size: .; V: TRBV6-1; J: TRBJ2-3; CDR3: CASGLAGTDTQYF; DNA: TGTGCCAGTGGGCTAGCGGGAACAGATACGCAGTATTTT
D: .; size: .; V: TRBV10-3; J: TRBJ2-7; CDR3: CAISEQGLDEQYF; DNA: TGTGCCATCAGTGAGCAGGGTCTGGACGAGCAGTACTTC
D: TRBD1; size: .; V: TRBV6-5; J: TRBJ1-2; CDR3: CASRGTGVAYGYTF; DNA: TGTGCCAGCAGGGGGACAGGGGTTGCCTATGGCTACACCTTC
D: .; size: .; V: TRBV6-1; J: TRBJ1-2; CDR3: CASKKDSNPYGYTF; DNA: TGTGCCAGCAAAAAGGACAGCAACCCCTATGGCTACACCTTC
D: TRBD1; size: .; V: TRBV6-6; J: TRBJ2-7; CDR3: CASSSGQGAKYEQYF; DNA: TGTGCCAGCAGCTCTGGACAGGGGGCAAAATACGAGCAGTACTTC
D: TRBD1; size: once; V: TRBV5-1; J: TRBJ1-2; CDR3: CASSPGQVNGYTF; DNA: TGCGCCAGCAGCCCGGGACAGGTGAATGGCTACACCTTC
D: .; size: .; V: TRBV9; J: TRBJ1-6; CDR3: CASSVAVGNSPLHF; DNA: TGTGCCAGCAGCGTAGCAGTGGGTAATTCACCCCTCCACTTT
D: .; size: .; V: TRBV6-6; J: TRBJ2-3; CDR3: CASSYQGWTDTQYF; DNA: TGTGCCAGCAGTTACCAGGGGTGGACAGATACGCAGTATTTT